This entry features one T cell receptor beta chain sequence. This clonotype was detected a few times. Its antigen is currently not known. Nothing much larger sits one base from this clone, and base qualities are not available. The donors were some 36 Caucasian individuals from Russia, aged roughly 6 to 100 years, who were systemically healthy. Each donor gave about 9.7 milliliters of peripheral blood, drawn into EDTA-treated Vacutainer tubes. Ficoll-Paque density-gradient centrifugation was used to isolate PBMCs, with at least 7 million obtained per sample. Total RNA, at least 6 micrograms per sample, was extracted from PBMCs with Trizol reagent. For every donor, an aliquot of PBMCs went through flow cytometry to measure the percentages of naive CD45RAhigh/CD27high T cells. This specimen belongs to a study of blood T cells in healthy people across ages (dated by TCRdb to about 2015). Notes on the research overall: In model experiments, template switching captured about one uniquely barcoded TCR beta cDNA molecule for every two T cells. The study measured age-related changes in TCR beta repertoire diversity using deep sequencing normalized with unique cDNA molecular identifiers. For two donors (one aged 18 to 29 and one aged 80 or older), the study analyzed two additional independent replicas of 1 million unique cDNA reads from the same blood draw. Donors were grouped into four age groups: young (average about 15 years), middle-aged (roughly 37), aged (around 60) and long-lived (82). The paper's findings and limits, for the study overall: Because the CMV infection status of the donors was unknown, age-related changes in expanded clonotypes may potentially have been confounded. The long-lived group showed more naive CD4+ T cells, fewer expanded clones and increased TCR diversity than the aged group, suggesting age selection. Conclusive comparison of naive and antigen-experienced compartments was prevented by the profiling of bulk unsorted PBMCs. Observed TCR beta diversity correlated strongly with the percentage of naive T cells measured by flow cytometry. Total diversity estimates from one million sequenced T cells were considered lower bounds and underestimates. As age increased, observed TCR beta diversity per million T cells dropped in a roughly linear way, and a significant reduction was already evident by age 40.

The CDR3 measures 13 amino acids from cysteine to phenylalanine. CDR3 DNA is the only sequence kept; it has 39 bases, read in frame from the first base. Trimming at the junction amounts to 7 bases on V and 8 bases on J, and the germline ends lie 18 bases apart. To prepare the library, 5' RACE was applied. Sequenced using an Illumina HiSeq 2500. A second PCR of roughly 6 to 12 cycles was performed with a sample-barcoded 5' primer and a J-beta primer mix. A template-switch 5' adaptor carrying 12 random nucleotides introduced a unique molecular identifier onto each TCR beta cDNA molecule. Each sample yielded at least 2.5 million CDR3-containing paired-end reads. The Mint cDNA synthesis kit, primed by a TRBC-specific oligonucleotide, was used to synthesize first-strand cDNA from all RNA. After uracil-DNA glycosylase treatment, a first 18-cycle PCR used universal primers M1SS and BC2_uni_R on all cDNA. The authors' analysis ran thus. For normalization, 1 million high-quality reads, each with a distinct molecular identifier, were randomly selected from each sample. Reads with shared molecular identifiers were discarded instead of being binned into consensus sequences. MiTCR, set to a Q25 quality threshold and the strictest error-elimination algorithm, was used for CDR3 identification, clonotype clustering and error correction. A nonparametric unseen species model with Euler transformation was used to estimate a lower bound on total TCR beta diversity. The public reads were run again by TCRdb, first through fastp at Q25 and then through MiXCR, and only productive beta chains were kept. CDR3 protein duplicates are merged, each entry listing the most common genes and DNA. These V and J calls are TCRdb output, not the study's own analysis. The sample table contains roughly 550,000 distinct CDR3 sequences; only one count was recorded for less than 25% of them. The ten largest account for 8.7% of the sample.

Another study also made use of these data, one on T cells of mothers and their children. The second study, in turn, reports: Nine systemically healthy Caucasian individuals served as donors, namely three mothers together with their six children. cDNA synthesis used all of the extracted RNA, with 1.5 ug of RNA in each 15 ul reaction. Sample barcodes and 2-4 random nucleotides were added via the M1S primer in the second PCR. More than 9 million TCR beta CDR3 reads were obtained from each mother, and about 3 million reads were obtained from each child. Thymic selection shapes the output of TCR recombination in a similar way in related and unrelated pairs, and inherited differences have a minor effect. Related mother-child pairs always showed normalized repertoire overlap that was slightly higher than in unrelated mother-child pairs, though the difference was never significant. No persistent microchimeric T cell clones were detected, at a sensitivity of roughly 99 clones per million clonotypes. The study used deep NGS to compare TCR beta repertoires of mothers and children, seeking features distinguishing related mother-child pairs from unrelated individuals. The mean age was roughly 40 +/- 4 years for the mothers and 11 +/- 4 years for the children. After adapter ligation with NEBNext reagents, the libraries were sequenced on Illumina HiSeq 2000 with 100+100 nt paired-end reads. To avoid cross-contamination, the mother libraries and the child libraries were prepared a month apart and sequenced in separate runs. Each donor had between about 450,000 and 2,100,000 distinct TCR beta clonotypes identified. Naive TCR beta clonotypes were estimated from low-frequency clonotypes matched to each donor's FACS-determined naive share, without sorting.

Rearrangement joined TRBV12-3 or TRBV12-4 to TRBJ2-7; the D gene cannot be named for sure. Sequenced sample: blood. The clonotype was recovered from a boy aged 5 to 17 in good health. The CDR3 has the sequence CASTRRALGKQYF. The nucleotides are TGTGCCAGCACGCGGCGTGCGCTTGGCAAGCAGTACTTC.